Sequencing of this T cell receptor beta chain was carried out in a study of CD8 T cells in Susac syndrome. Random hexamers were used to reverse transcribe an amount of roughly 0.45 to 1 ug RNA. By means of immunoSEQ multiplex PCR, TCR beta CDR3 spanning 54 Vbeta and 13 Jbeta underwent amplification. TCRdb passed the immunoSEQ multiplex PCR reads through MiXCR, listing each CDR3 protein once. The sample lists approximately 110,000 distinct CDR3 sequences, 93% occurring once. The CDR3 has 13 residues. V was pared by 10 bases and J by 0 bases, with 5 bases of the junction left unmatched. Sequencing of TCR beta was carried out in blood CD8+ and CD4+ T cells. The multiple sclerosis controls consisted of treatment-naive patients with relapsing-remitting disease, either stable or active. Negative isolation was applied to CD8+ and CD4+ T cells, and FACS enrichment was applied to TEMRA cells.

This sequence joins TRBV12-3 or TRBV12-4 and TRBJ1-2; 7 bases agree with TRBD1. Material: CD8+ T cells from PBMCs. The receptor comes from a human donor with multiple sclerosis. The CDR3 reads CATADRPNYGYTF. The CDR3 DNA reads TGTGCCACCGCGGACAGGCCTAACTATGGCTACACCTTC.